These 18 T cell receptor beta chains came from one sample sequenced in a study of early T cells in non-severe SARS-CoV-2 infection. Using its own MiXCR run on the 5' RACE reads, TCRdb lists one record per CDR3 protein. The sample comprises 70,000 or so distinct CDR3 sequences, about 9.5% of which are singletons, and under 10% rests with the top ten. The sample consisted of whole blood, taken at baseline. All receptors come from an adult who was a healthcare worker with PCR-confirmed SARS-CoV-2 infection or an uninfected control (not recorded which).

A few counts support this clonotype. The chain uses TRBV5-4 and TRBJ2-1, with TRBD2 identical over 10 bases. The CDR3 has 16 residues. V lost 5 bases and J lost 0; bases outside the gene matches: 5. CDR1 and CDR2 from the germline V gene are SGHNT and YYREEE (reference sequence). Written as DNA, the CDR3 is TGTGCCAGCAGGAGAGCGGGGGGGAGCTCCTACAATGAGCAGTTCTTC. It yields the protein CASRRAGGSSYNEQFF.

The sample holds a few counts of this clonotype. V usage is TRBV21-1 and J usage is TRBJ2-3; TRBD1, as called in the table, went unchecked against the DNA. TRBV21-1 is given as a pseudogene. The CDR3 contains 19 residues. The CDR3 spells CASSKLRGRGERSTDTQYF. In nucleotides, the CDR3 is TGTGCCAGCAGCAAACTCCGGGGGCGGGGGGAGAGAAGCACAGATACGCAGTATTTT.

V is TRBV29-1 and J is TRBJ1-2; 7 bases align to TRBD1. Germline CDR1 reads SQVTM; CDR2 reads ANQGSEA. V lost 6 bases, J lost 6 bases, and 13 bases stayed unmatched. The CDR3 has 14 amino acids. The CDR3 nucleotides are TGCAGCGTAACACAACAGGGGTGGTTCAATGGCTACACCTTC. Translated, it gives CSVTQQGWFNGYTF. The variable domain in full, completed from reference TRBV29-1 and TRBJ1-2, reads SAVISQKPSRDICQRGTSLTIQCQVDSQVTMMFWYRQQPGQSLTLIATANQGSEATYESGFVIDKFPISRPNLTFSTLTVSNMSPEDSSIYLCSVTQQGWFNGYTFGSGTRLTVV.

This chain uses TRBV4-3 with TRBJ2-3; D uncertain. The V gene's germline CDR1 is LGHNA and CDR2 YSLEER. The length of the CDR3 is 14 residues. The V gene lost 0 bases and the J gene lost 7 bases, with 11 bases spanning the gap. The CDR3, as DNA: TGCGCCAGCAGCCAAGATCCCCGACGGAATACGCAGTATTTT. It yields the protein CASSQDPRRNTQYF.

Comments on this clonotype: A much larger clone differs by one base, so this may be a read error. V and J are TRBV10-3 and TRBJ1-5; no definite D call. This CDR3 spans 13 amino acids. CDR1 ENHRY and CDR2 SYGVKD come from the germline V gene. V was pared by 6 bases and J by 7 bases, with 13 bases between. CDR3 loop: CAIREGFKQPQHF. CDR3 nucleotide sequence: TGTGCCATCAGAGAAGGCTTCAAGCAGCCCCAGCATTTT.

The chain is built from TRBV19 and TRBJ1-1; D is unclear. The ends were cut back, 6 bases at V and 6 bases at J, with 8 bases in the middle. This CDR3 has 11 residues. From germline, CDR1 is LNHDA and CDR2 SQIVND (reference sequence). The CDR3 loop is CASSQSAEAFF. As DNA, the CDR3 is TGTGCCAGTAGCCAGTCAGCTGAAGCTTTCTTT.

The table lists this clonotype with many counts. The chain carries TRBV18 and TRBJ2-2; D ambiguous. Trimming cost V 1 base and J 2 bases, with 8 bases left between them. CDR1 is KGHSH, CDR2 LQKENI, per germline. This CDR3 is 15 amino acids long. As DNA, the CDR3 is TGTGCCAGCTCACCACGGCGTTTCAACACCGGGGAGCTGTTTTTT. Residues: CASSPRRFNTGELFF.

The table lists this clonotype with many counts. The CDR3 reads CASSPYEGTEAFF. The CDR3 DNA is TGTGCCAGCAGCCCTTACGAGGGCACTGAAGCTTTCTTT. This chain uses TRBV11-2 with TRBJ1-1; the D is unclear. The germline V gene has CDR1 SGHAT and CDR2 FQNNGV. V was pared by 5 bases and J by 4 bases, with 11 bases between. CDR3 length: 13 amino acids. Variable domain in full (rest from reference TRBV11-2 and TRBJ1-1): EAGVAQSPRYKIIEKRQSVAFWCNPISGHATLYWYQQILGQGPKLLIQFQNNGVVDDSQLPKDRFSAERLKGVDSTLKIQPAKLEDSAVYLCASSPYEGTEAFFGQGTRLTVV.

This clonotype was detected many times. CDR3: CASSSYTGTEGPMNTEAFF. CDR3 sequence (DNA): TGTGCCAGCAGCTCCTACACCGGGACGGAGGGGCCCATGAACACTGAAGCTTTCTTT. The chain has TRBV11-2 and TRBJ1-1, with TRBD1 as a possible D gene (5 bases). Trimming cost V 4 bases and J 0 bases, with 24 bases left between them. Germline loops: CDR1 SGHAT, CDR2 FQNNGV. There are 19 residues in the CDR3.

This clonotype showed up many times. The chain employs TRBV7-2 and TRBJ1-1; D is unclear. Trimming took 5 bases from V and 0 from J, leaving 16 bases between them. CDR3 length: 16 residues. Germline values: CDR1 SGHTA, CDR2 FQGNSA. DNA for the CDR3: TGTGCCAGCAGCCAGACAAGGTGGACCATGAACACTGAAGCTTTCTTT. Protein: CASSQTRWTMNTEAFF.

This clonotype was seen a few times. The V call is TRBV18, the J call TRBJ1-6; 7 bases fit TRBD1. J lost 10 bases, V lost 1 base, and 13 bases had no gene match. Germline-derived CDR1 and CDR2 are KGHSH and LQKENI. This CDR3 has 17 amino acids. The DNA of the CDR3 is TGTGCCAGCTCACCACGCCCGGGACAGCAGTCGGGGTCACCCCTCCACTTT. It is translated as CASSPRPGQQSGSPLHF. Full variable domain (rest looked up from reference TRBV18 and TRBJ1-6): NAGVMQNPRHLVRRRGQEARLRCSPMKGHSHVYWYRQLPEEGLKFMVYLQKENIIDESGMPKERFSAEFPKEGPSILRIQQVVRGDSAAYFCASSPRPGQQSGSPLHFGNGTRLTVT.

This clonotype was counted many times. The chain joins TRBV25-1 to TRBJ2-5, with a weak D call TRBD1 (5 bases). Germline-derived CDR1 and CDR2 are MGHDK and SYGVNS. CDR3 length: 13 amino acids. V was shortened by 6 bases and J by 1 base, with 9 bases between the two germline ends. CDR3 loop: CASRRTPQETQYF. Here the CDR3 DNA reads TGTGCCAGCAGACGGACACCCCAAGAGACCCAGTACTTC. The whole variable domain, remainder taken from reference TRBV25-1 and TRBJ2-5, is EADIYQTPRYLVIGTGKKITLECSQTMGHDKMYWYQQDPGMELHLIHYSYGVNSTEKGDLSSESTVSRIRTEHFPLTLESARPSHTSQYLCASRRTPQETQYFGPGTRLLVL.

By share, this clonotype ranks as medium-sized (0.01 to 0.1%). This chain uses TRBV12-3 or TRBV12-4 with TRBJ1-2; 12 bases match TRBD1. The CDR3 contains 15 residues. Trimming cost V 3 bases and J 4 bases; bases outside gene matches: 3. In DNA form, the CDR3 reads TGTGCCAGCAGTTTGGGACAGGGGGCTGGCTATGGCTACACCTTC. Translated: CASSLGQGAGYGYTF.

This clonotype was detected ten times or more. The chain carries TRBV20-1 and TRBJ1-1; possibly TRBD1 for D (5 bases). There are 12 residues in the CDR3. Trimming removed 5 bases at V and 7 bases at J, with 14 bases between. In germline, CDR1 is DFQATT, CDR2 SNEGSKA (reference sequence). This chain's CDR3 is CSARPQGNEAFF. Written as DNA, the CDR3 is TGCAGTGCTCGACCTCAGGGTAATGAAGCTTTCTTT.

This clonotype came up a few times. The rearrangement uses TRBV3-1 and TRBJ1-5, with TRBD1 as a possible D gene (6 bases). Trimming shortened V by 4 bases and J by 0 bases, and 7 bases separated the two germline ends. Germline V CDR1 and CDR2: LGHDT, YNNKEL (reference sequence). The CDR3 contains 14 residues. The chain's CDR3 is CASSRQVSNQPQHF. The CDR3, as DNA: TGTGCCAGCAGCCGACAGGTTAGCAATCAGCCCCAGCATTTT.

This clonotype was counted ten times or more. The chain joins TRBV28 to TRBJ1-6; 7 bases are a match to TRBD1. Germline V lookup: CDR1 MDHEN, CDR2 SYDVKM. V shed 7 bases, J shed 4 bases, and the junction held 4 bases outside the gene matches. This CDR3 comprises 14 residues. This chain's CDR3 is CASTETGYNSPLHF. CDR3 DNA sequence: TGTGCCAGCACAGAGACAGGGTATAATTCACCCCTCCACTTT.

This clonotype was seen a few times. This sequence joins TRBV7-2 and TRBJ2-7, with TRBD2 matching over 8 bases. This CDR3 comprises 16 residues. Germline assignment: CDR1 SGHTA and CDR2 FQGNSA. V lost 4 bases to trimming and J lost 0 bases; unmatched junction nucleotides: 8. The CDR3, as DNA: TGTGCCAGCAGCTCCCCGTCGGGGGGGCTCTCCTACGAGCAGTACTTC. Translation gives CASSSPSGGLSYEQYF.

The genes are TRBV6-2 or TRBV6-3 and TRBJ2-2; weak D call: TRBD1 (6 bases). CDR1 and CDR2 from the germline V gene are MNHEY and SVGEGT. Trimming removed 4 bases at V and 3 bases at J, with 9 bases between. The CDR3 sequence is 14 residues long. The CDR3 loop reads CASSLDRYTGELFF. Here the CDR3 DNA reads TGTGCCAGCAGTTTGGACAGATACACCGGGGAGCTGTTTTTT.